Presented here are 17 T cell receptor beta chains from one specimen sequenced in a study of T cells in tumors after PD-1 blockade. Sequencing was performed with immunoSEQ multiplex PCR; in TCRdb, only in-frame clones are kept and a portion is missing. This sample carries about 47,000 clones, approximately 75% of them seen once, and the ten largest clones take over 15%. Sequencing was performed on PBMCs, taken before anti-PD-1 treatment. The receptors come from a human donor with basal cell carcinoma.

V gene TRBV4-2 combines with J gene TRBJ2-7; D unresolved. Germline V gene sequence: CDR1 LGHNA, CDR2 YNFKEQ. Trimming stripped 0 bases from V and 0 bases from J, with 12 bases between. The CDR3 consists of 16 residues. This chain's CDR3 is CASSQDLVVSSYEQYF. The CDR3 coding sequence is TGTGCCAGCAGCCAAGATTTAGTCGTAAGCTCCTACGAGCAGTACTTC.

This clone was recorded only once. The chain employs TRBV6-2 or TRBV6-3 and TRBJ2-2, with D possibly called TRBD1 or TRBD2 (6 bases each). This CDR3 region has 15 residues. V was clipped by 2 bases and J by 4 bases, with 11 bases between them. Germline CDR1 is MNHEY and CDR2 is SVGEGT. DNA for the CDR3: TGTGCCAGCAGTTACGCCAGGGGAGGCACCGGGGAGCTGTTTTTT. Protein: CASSYARGGTGELFF.

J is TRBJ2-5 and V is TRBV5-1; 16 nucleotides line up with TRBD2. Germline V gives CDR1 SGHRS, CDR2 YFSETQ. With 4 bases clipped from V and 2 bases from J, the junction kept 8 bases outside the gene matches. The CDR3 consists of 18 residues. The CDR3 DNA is TGCGCCAGCAGCCGGGGACTAGCGGGGGGGCCGGGTCAAGAGACCCAGTACTTC. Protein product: CASSRGLAGGPGQETQYF. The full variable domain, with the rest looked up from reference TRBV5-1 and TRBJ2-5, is KAGVTQTPRYLIKTRGQQVTLSCSPISGHRSVSWYQQTPGQGLQFLFEYFSETQRNKGNFPGRFSGRQFSNSRSEMNVSTLELGDSALYLCASSRGLAGGPGQETQYFGPGTRLLVL.

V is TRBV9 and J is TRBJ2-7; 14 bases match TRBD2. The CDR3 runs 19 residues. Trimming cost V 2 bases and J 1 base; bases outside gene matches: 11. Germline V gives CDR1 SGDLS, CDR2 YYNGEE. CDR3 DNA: TGTGCCAGCAGCGTGGGGACCGGGACTAGCGGGAGTACTTCCTACGAGCAGTACTTC. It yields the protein CASSVGTGTSGSTSYEQYF.

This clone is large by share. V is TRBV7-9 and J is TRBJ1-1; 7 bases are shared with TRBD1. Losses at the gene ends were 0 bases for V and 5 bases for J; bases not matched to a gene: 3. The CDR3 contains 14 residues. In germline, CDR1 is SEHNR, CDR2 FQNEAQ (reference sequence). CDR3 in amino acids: CASSLASTGTEAFF. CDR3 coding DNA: TGTGCCAGCAGCTTAGCGTCGACAGGGACTGAAGCTTTCTTT.

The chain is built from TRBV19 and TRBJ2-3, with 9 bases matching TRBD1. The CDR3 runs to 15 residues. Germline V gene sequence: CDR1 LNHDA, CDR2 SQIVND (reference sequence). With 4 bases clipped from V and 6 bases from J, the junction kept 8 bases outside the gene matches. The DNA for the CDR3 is TGTGCCAGTAGTACCGGGACAGGGCGATCTGATACGCAGTATTTT. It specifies CASSTGTGRSDTQYF.

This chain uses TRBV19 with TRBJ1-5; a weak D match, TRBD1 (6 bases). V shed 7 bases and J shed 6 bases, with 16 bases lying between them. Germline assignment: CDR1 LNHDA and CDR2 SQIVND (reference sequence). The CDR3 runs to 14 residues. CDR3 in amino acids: CASTTIWGAQPQHF. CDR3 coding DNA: TGTGCCAGTACCACCATTTGGGGGGCTCAGCCCCAGCATTTT. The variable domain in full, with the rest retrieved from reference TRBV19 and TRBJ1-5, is DGGITQSPKYLFRKEGQNVTLSCEQNLNHDAMYWYRQDPGQGLRLIYYSQIVNDFQKGDIAEGYSVSREKKESFPLTVTSAQKNPTAFYLCASTTIWGAQPQHFGDGTRLSIL.

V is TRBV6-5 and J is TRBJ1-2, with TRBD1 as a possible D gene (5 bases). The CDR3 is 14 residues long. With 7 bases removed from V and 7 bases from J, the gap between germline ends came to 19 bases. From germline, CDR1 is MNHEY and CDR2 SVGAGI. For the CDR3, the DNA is TGTGCCAGCACCACCGGGGGGAGTATAGGTGGCTACACCTTC. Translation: CASTTGGSIGGYTF.

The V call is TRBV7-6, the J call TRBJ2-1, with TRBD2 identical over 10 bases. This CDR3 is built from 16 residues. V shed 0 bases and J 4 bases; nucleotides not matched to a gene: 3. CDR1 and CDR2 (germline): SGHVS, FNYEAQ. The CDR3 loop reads CASSLAGLALYNEQFF. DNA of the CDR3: TGTGCCAGCAGCTTAGCGGGACTAGCGCTATACAATGAGCAGTTCTTC.

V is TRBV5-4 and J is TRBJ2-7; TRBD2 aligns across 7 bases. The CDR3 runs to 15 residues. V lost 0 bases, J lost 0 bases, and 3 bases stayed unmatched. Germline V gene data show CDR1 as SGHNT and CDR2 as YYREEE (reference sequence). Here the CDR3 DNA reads TGTGCCAGCAGCTTGGGCAGCGGGATCTCCTACGAGCAGTACTTC. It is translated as CASSLGSGISYEQYF. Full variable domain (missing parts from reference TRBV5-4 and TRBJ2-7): ETGVTQSPTHLIKTRGQQVTLRCSSQSGHNTVSWYQQALGQGPQFIFQYYREEENGRGNFPPRFSGLQFPNYSSELNVNALELDDSALYLCASSLGSGISYEQYFGPGTRLTVT.

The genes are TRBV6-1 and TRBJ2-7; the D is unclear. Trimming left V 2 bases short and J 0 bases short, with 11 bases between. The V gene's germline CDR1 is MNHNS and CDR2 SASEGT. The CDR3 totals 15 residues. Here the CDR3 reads CASSEWSKSSYEQYF. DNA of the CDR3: TGTGCCAGCAGTGAATGGAGCAAGAGCTCCTACGAGCAGTACTTC.

CDR3 sequence (DNA): TGTGCCAGCAGCTTTCAGAGACTAGCGGGAGATGAGCAGTTCTTC. It is translated as CASSFQRLAGDEQFF. The rearrangement uses TRBV7-9 and TRBJ2-1; 12 nucleotides line up with TRBD2. V lost 3 bases, J lost 8 bases, and 5 bases stayed unmatched. The CDR3 is 15 residues long. Germline-derived CDR1 and CDR2 are SEHNR and FQNEAQ (reference sequence).

This CDR3 reads CASSSQWGWGNQPQHF. The DNA of the CDR3 is TGTGCCAGCAGCTCCCAGTGGGGCTGGGGCAATCAGCCCCAGCATTTT. The chain carries TRBV5-5 and TRBJ1-5; TRBD1 is a possible D gene (5 bases). This CDR3 has 16 amino acids. Germline values: CDR1 SGHKS, CDR2 YYEKEE (reference sequence). The V end was cut by 3 bases, the J end by 2 bases, with 15 bases between.

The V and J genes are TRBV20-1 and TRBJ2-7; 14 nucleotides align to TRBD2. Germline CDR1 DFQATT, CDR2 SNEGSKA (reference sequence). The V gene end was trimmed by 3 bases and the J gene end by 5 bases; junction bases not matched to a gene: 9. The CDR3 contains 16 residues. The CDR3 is CSASSGTSGSTDEQYF. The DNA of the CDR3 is TGCAGTGCTAGTTCCGGGACTAGCGGGAGTACCGACGAGCAGTACTTC.

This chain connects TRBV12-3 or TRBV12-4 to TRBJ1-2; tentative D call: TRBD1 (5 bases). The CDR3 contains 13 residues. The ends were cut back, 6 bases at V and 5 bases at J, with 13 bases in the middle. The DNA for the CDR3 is TGTGCCAGCAGCCAACAGGTGATTTATGGCTACACCTTC. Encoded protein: CASSQQVIYGYTF.

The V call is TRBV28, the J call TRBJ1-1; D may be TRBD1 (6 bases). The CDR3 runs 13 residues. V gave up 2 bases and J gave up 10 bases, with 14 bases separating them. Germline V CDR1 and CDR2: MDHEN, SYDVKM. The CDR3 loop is CASSLDRSGRAFF. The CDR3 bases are TGTGCCAGCAGTTTAGACAGGTCCGGGCGAGCTTTCTTT.

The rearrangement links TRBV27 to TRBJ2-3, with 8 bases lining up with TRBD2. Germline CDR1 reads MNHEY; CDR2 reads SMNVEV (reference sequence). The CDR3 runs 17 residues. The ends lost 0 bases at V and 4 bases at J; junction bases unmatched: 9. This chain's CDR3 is CASSLSPLAVIADTQYF. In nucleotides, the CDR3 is TGTGCCAGCAGTTTATCCCCACTAGCGGTTATTGCAGATACGCAGTATTTT.